This TCR beta chain was recorded in a study of T cells in Graves' hyperthyroidism and ophthalmopathy. Study summary: Initial diagnosis, before any treatment, was when peripheral blood was collected. Study outcomes and limitations: Blood also showed most of the thyroid clonotypes that were expanded above 0.001.

Researchers amplified the TCR beta CDR3 regions from RNA transcripts. HTBI primers were employed in a first-round RT-PCR of the TCR CDR3. In TCRdb, the multiplex PCR reads were re-called with MiXCR into one record per CDR3 protein. The sample yields 390,000 or so distinct CDR3 sequences, roughly 14% seen once. Exclusion of patients followed from uncontrolled infection, other autoimmune disease, pregnancy or lactation. Each diagnosis was grounded in clinical symptoms, serum thyroxine and TRAb, thyroid ultrasound, and orbital computed tomography. Points on this clonotype: What it binds is unknown.

CDR1 and CDR2 (germline): KGHDR, SFDVKD. This CDR3 has 15 residues. V gave up 9 bases and J gave up 5 bases, with 18 bases separating them. Sequencing used blood. V and J are TRBV24-1 and TRBJ1-4; D is undetermined. This receptor was taken from a man younger than 35 with Graves' ophthalmopathy. The CDR3 nucleotides read TGTGCCACCGGAGCTTCGTGGGAAGAGAATGAAAAACTGTTTTTT. It codes for CATGASWEENEKLFF.